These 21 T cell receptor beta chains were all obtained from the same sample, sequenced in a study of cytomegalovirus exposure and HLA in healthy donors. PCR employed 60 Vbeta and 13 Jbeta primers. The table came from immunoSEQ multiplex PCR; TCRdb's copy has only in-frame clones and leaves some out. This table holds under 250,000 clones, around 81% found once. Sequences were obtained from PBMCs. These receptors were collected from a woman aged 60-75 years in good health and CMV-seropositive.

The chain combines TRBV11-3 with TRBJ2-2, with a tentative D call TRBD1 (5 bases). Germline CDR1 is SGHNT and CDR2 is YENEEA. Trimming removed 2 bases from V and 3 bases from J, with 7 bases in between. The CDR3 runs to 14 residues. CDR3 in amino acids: CASSLRGDTGELFF. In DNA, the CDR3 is TGTGCCAGCAGCTTAAGGGGCGACACCGGGGAGCTGTTTTTT.

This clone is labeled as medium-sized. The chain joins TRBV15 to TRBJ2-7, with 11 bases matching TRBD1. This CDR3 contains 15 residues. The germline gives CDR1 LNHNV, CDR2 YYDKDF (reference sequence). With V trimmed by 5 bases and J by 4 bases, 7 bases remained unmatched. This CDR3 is CATSPAGTGGYEQYF. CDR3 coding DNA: TGTGCCACCAGCCCTGCCGGGACAGGGGGGTACGAGCAGTACTTC. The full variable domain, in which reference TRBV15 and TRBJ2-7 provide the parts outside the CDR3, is DAMVIQNPRYQVTQFGKPVTLSCSQTLNHNVMYWYQQKSSQAPKLLFHYYDKDFNNEADTPDNFQSRRPNTSFCFLDIRSPGLGDTAMYLCATSPAGTGGYEQYFGPGTRLTVT.

This CDR3 is CASSRTGLRQETQYF. CDR3 in DNA: TGTGCCAGCAGCCGGACAGGTCTACGCCAAGAGACCCAGTACTTC. The chain couples TRBV7-3 to TRBJ2-5, with TRBD1 matching 7 bases. The germline CDR1 and CDR2 sequences are SGHTA and FQGTGA. The CDR3 consists of 15 residues. J was trimmed by 1 base and V by 5 bases; bases with no gene match: 7.

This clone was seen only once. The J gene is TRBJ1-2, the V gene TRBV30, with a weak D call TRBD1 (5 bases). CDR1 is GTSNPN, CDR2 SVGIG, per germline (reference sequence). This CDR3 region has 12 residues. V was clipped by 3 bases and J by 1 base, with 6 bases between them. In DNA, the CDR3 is TGTGCCTGGAGGGGGGGTAACTATGGCTACACCTTC. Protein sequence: CAWRGGNYGYTF.

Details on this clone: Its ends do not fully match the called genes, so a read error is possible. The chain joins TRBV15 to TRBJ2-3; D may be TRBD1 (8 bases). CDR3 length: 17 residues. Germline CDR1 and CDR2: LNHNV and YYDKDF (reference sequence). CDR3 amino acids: CATSRDFGQGGTDTQYF. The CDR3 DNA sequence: TGTGCCACCAGCAGAGATTTTGGACAGGGAGGGACAGATACACAGTATTTT.

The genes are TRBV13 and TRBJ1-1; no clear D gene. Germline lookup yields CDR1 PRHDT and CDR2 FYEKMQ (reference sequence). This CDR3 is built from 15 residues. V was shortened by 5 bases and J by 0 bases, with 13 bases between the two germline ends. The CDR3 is CASSRRTTLNTEAFF. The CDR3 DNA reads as TGTGCCAGCAGCCGCCGTACGACACTGAACACTGAAGCTTTCTTT.

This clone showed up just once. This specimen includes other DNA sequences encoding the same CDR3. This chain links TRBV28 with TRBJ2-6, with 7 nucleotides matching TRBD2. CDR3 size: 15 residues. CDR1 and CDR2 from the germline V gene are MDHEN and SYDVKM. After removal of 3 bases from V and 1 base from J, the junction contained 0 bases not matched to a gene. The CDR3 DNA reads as TGTGCCAGCAGTTTGGGAGGGTCTGGGGCCAACGTCCTGACTTTC. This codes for CASSLGGSGANVLTF.

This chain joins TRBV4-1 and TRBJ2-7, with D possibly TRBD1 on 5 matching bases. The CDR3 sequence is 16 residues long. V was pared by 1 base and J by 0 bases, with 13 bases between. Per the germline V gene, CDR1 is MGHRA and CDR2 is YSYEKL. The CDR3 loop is CASSQVQGKSSYEQYF. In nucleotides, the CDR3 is TGCGCCAGCAGCCAAGTCCAGGGCAAAAGCTCCTACGAGCAGTACTTC.

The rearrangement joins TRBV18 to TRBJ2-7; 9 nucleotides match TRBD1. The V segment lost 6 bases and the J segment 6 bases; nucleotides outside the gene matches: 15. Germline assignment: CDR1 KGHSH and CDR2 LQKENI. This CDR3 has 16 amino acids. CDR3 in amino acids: CASSPLPGQGSSEQYF. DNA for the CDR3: TGTGCCAGCTCGCCTTTACCGGGACAGGGATCGAGCGAGCAGTACTTC.

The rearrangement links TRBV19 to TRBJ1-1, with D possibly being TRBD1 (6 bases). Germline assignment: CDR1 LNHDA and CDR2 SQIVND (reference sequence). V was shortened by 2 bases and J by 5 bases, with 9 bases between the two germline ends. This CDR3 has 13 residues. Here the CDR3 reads CASSITGRTEAFF. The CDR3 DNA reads TGTGCCAGTAGTATAACAGGGCGGACTGAAGCTTTCTTT.

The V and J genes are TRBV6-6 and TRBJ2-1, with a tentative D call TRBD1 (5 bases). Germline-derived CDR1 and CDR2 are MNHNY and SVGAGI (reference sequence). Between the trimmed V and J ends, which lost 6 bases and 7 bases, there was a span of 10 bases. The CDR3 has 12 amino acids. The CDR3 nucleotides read TGTGCCAGCAGCCAAGGGGTGAATGAGCAGTTCTTC. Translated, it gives CASSQGVNEQFF.

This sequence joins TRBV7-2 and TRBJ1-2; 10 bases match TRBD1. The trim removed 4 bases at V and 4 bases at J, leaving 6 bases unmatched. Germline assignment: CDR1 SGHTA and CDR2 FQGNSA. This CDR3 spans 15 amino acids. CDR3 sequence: CASSSQTGGSYGYTF. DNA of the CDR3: TGTGCCAGCAGCTCACAGACAGGGGGCAGCTATGGCTACACCTTC.

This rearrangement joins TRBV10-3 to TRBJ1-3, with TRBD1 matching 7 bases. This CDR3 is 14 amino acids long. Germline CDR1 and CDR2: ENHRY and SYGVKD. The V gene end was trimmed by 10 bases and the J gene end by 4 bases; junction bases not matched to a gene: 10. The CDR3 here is CATSFGTAGNTIYF. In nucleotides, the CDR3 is TGTGCCACTTCATTCGGGACAGCCGGAAACACCATATATTTT.

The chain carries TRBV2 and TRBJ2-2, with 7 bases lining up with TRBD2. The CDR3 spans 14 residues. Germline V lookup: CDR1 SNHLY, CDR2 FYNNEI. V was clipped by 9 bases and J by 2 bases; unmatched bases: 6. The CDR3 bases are TGTGCCAGTCATGGGGGGGGTAACACCGGGGAGCTGTTTTTT. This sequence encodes CASHGGGNTGELFF.

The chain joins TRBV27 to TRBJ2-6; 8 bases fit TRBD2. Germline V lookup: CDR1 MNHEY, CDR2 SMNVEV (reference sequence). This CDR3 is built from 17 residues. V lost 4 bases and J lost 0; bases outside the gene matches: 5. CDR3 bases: TGTGCCAGCAGTTCACACGGGGGGGTCTCTGGGGCCAACGTCCTGACTTTC. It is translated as CASSSHGGVSGANVLTF.

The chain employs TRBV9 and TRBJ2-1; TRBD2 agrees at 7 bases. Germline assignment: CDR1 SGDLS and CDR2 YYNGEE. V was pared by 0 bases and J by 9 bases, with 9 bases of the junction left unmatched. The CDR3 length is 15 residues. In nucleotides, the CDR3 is TGTGCCAGCAGCGTAGGTGCGGGAGTGTCAAGTGAGCAGTTCTTC. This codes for CASSVGAGVSSEQFF.

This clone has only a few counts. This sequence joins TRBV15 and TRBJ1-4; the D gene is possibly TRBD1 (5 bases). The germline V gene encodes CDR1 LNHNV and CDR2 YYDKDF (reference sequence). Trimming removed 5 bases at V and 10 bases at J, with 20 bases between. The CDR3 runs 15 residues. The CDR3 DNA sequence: TGTGCCACCAGCGGAGGGTCCAGGGTGGGGGGAAAACTGTTTTTT. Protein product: CATSGGSRVGGKLFF.

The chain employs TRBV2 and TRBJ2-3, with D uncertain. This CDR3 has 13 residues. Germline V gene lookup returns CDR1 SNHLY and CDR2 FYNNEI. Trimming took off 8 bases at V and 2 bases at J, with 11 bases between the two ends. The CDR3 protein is CASGQVNTDTQYF. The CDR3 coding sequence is TGTGCCAGCGGGCAGGTCAACACAGATACGCAGTATTTT.

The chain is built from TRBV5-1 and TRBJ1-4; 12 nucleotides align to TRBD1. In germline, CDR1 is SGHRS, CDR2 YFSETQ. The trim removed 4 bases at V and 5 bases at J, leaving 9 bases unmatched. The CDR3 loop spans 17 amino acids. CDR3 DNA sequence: TGCGCCAGCAGCGGATTCCCGGGACAGGGGGCGAATGAAAAACTGTTTTTT. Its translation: CASSGFPGQGANEKLFF. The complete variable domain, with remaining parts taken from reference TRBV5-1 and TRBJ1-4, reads KAGVTQTPRYLIKTRGQQVTLSCSPISGHRSVSWYQQTPGQGLQFLFEYFSETQRNKGNFPGRFSGRQFSNSRSEMNVSTLELGDSALYLCASSGFPGQGANEKLFFGSGTQLSVL.

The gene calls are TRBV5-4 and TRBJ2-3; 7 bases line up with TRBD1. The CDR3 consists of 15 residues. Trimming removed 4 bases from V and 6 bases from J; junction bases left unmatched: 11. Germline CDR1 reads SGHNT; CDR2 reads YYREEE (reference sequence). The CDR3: CASSPPGQHSDTQYF. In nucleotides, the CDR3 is TGTGCCAGCAGCCCCCCGGGACAGCATTCGGATACGCAGTATTTT. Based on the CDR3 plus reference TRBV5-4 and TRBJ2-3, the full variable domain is ETGVTQSPTHLIKTRGQQVTLRCSSQSGHNTVSWYQQALGQGPQFIFQYYREEENGRGNFPPRFSGLQFPNYSSELNVNALELDDSALYLCASSPPGQHSDTQYFGPGTRLTVL.

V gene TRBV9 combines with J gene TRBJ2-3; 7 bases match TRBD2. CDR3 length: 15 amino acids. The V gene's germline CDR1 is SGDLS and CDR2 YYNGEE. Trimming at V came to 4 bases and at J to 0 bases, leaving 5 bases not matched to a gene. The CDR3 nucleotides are TGTGCCAGCAGCCGGGGAGGGGCTAGCACAGATACGCAGTATTTT. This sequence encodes CASSRGGASTDTQYF.